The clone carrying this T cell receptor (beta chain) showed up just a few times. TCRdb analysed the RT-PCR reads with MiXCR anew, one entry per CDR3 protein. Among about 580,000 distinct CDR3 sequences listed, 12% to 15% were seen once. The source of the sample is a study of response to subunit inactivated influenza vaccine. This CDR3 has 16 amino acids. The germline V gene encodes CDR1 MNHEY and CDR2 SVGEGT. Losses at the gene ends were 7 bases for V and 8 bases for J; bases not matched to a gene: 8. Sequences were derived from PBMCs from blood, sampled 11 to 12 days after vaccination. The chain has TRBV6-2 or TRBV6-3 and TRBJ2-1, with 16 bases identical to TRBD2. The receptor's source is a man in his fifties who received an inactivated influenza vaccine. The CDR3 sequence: CASNSGTSGRDHEQFF. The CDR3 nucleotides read TGTGCCAGCAACAGCGGGACTAGCGGGAGGGACCATGAGCAGTTCTTC.